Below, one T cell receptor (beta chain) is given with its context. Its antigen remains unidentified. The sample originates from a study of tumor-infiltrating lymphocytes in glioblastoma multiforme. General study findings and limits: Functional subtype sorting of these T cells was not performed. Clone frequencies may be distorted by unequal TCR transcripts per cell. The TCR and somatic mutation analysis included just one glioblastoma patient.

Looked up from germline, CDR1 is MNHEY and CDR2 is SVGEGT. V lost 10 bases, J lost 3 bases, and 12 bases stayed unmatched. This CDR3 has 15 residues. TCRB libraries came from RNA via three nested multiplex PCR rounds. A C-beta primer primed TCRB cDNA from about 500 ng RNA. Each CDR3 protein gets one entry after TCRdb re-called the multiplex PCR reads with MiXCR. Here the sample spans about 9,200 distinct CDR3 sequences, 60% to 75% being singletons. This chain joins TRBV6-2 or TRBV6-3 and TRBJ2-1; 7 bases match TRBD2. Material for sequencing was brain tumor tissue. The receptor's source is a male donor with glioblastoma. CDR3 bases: TGTGCCAACCTGACTAGCTGTAAGTACTACAATGAGCAGTTCTTC. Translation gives CANLTSCKYYNEQFF.